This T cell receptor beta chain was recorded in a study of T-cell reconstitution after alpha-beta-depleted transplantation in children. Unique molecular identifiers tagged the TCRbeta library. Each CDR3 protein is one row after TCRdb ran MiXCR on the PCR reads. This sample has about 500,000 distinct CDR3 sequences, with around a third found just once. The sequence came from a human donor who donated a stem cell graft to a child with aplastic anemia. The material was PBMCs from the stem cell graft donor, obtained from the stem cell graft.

The CDR3 sequence is CSARIWGGTNYGYTF. The CDR3 DNA reads as TGCAGTGCTAGAATCTGGGGGGGGACTAACTATGGCTACACCTTC. The V call is TRBV20-1, the J call TRBJ1-2; perhaps TRBD1 as D (5 bases). CDR3 size: 15 residues. V gave up 2 bases and J gave up 0 bases, with 13 bases separating them. The germline V gene has CDR1 DFQATT and CDR2 SNEGSKA (reference sequence).